This TCR beta chain emerged from a study of T cell responses to AZD1222 COVID-19 vaccine. General study results and limits: A mostly white British donor set with more females was recruited, and clonal diversity was possibly underestimated. Per reports, nearly half of all spike-specific TCRs target regions that are unmutated in variants.

Concerning this clone: The antigen remains undetermined.

Assay: immunoSEQ multiplex PCR; the TCRdb copy retains only in-frame clones and omits some. Here the sample spans tens of thousands of clones, more than 75% being singletons. Germline V lookup: CDR1 MGHRA, CDR2 YSYEKL. The CDR3 contains 15 residues. The V end was cut by 3 bases, the J end by 5 bases, with 15 bases between. Sample: peripheral blood, taken on day 0 of AZD1222 vaccination. V is TRBV4-1 and J is TRBJ2-3; D possibly corresponds to TRBD2 (5 bases). This TCR came from an adult in good health. The CDR3 is CASSHRETQEDTQYF. The CDR3 DNA reads as TGCGCCAGCAGCCATCGGGAAACCCAGGAAGATACGCAGTATTTT.